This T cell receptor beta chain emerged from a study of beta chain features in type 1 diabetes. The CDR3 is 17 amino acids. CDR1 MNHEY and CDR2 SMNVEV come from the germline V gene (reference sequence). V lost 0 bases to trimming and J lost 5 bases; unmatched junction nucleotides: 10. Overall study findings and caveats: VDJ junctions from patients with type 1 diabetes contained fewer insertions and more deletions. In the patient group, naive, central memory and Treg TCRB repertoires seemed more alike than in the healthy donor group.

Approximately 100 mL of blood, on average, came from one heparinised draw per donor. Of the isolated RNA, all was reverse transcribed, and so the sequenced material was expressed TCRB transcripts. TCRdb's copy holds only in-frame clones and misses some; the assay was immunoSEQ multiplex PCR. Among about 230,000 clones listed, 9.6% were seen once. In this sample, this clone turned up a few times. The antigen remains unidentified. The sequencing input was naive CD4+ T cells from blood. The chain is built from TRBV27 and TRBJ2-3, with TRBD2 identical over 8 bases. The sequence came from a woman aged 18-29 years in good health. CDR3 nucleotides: TGTGCCAGCAGTTTATCCGCGGGGGGCTGGTTACGAGATACGCAGTATTTT. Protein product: CASSLSAGGWLRDTQYF.